This T cell receptor beta chain was captured in a study of T-cell memory formation after mild COVID-19. General observations from the study: In second-wave clones peaking day 37, SARS-CoV-2 specificity remained unconfirmed. Most CD4+ clones that shrank were in CM and EM, while CD8+ ones turned up in EMRA.

TCRdb recomputed calls from the 5' RACE reads with MiXCR, one row per CDR3 protein. The table shows roughly 410,000 distinct CDR3 sequences, with 20% to 25% occurring only once. This CDR3 spans 9 amino acids. Trimming removed 11 bases from V and 6 bases from J, with 5 bases in between. Germline V gene sequence: CDR1 SEHNR, CDR2 FQNEAQ (reference sequence). Of note for this clonotype: Its antigen remains unidentified.

This sequence originates from an adult woman who had mild COVID-19 (a few samples of this study predate the infection). Cell type and time point are not known. Specimen: PBMCs or a T cell subset sorted from them (not recorded which). This sequence joins TRBV7-9 and TRBJ1-5; D is ambiguous. CDR3 in amino acids: CAVPQPQHF. The CDR3 DNA reads TGTGCCGTGCCTCAGCCCCAGCATTTT.